These 2 T cell receptor beta chains share one sample of origin, sequenced in a study of shared clonotypes between healthy human individuals (TCRdb year 2020). The method was the immunoSEQ multiplex PCR assay. TCRdb mirrors the immuneACCESS table, restricted to in-frame sequences. Some clones are absent from its copies; in checked studies, under half trace to an unresolved V gene, and the reason for the others is unknown. Recorded for this sample are about 1.5 million clones; around 97% of them occurred a single time. The top ten clonotypes cover roughly 1.2% of the sample. Sequencing input: naive CD4+ T cells sorted from blood. Explained via the paper, the cell subset or site label denotes: CD45RA+ positively selected. Receptors were obtained from a man aged 25-40 years in good health.

V gene TRBV7-8 combines with J gene TRBJ2-3; D is unclear. Germline-derived CDR1 and CDR2 are SGHVS and FQNEAQ. The CDR3 runs 13 residues. Trimming cost V 5 bases and J 1 base, with 7 bases left between them. CDR3 bases: TGTGCCAGCAGCCCAGGACGCACAGATACGCAGTATTTT. Translating gives CASSPGRTDTQYF.

V usage is TRBV5-1 and J usage is TRBJ2-5; 8 nucleotides align to TRBD1. The CDR3 covers 17 residues. The V and J ends lost 4 bases and 5 bases, in that order; junction bases with no gene match: 16. Per germline, CDR1 SGHRS and CDR2 YFSETQ. The CDR3 DNA reads as TGCGCCAGCAGCAAAGCATCAGGGGGCCGGTCGCGGGAGACCCAGTACTTC. Translating it yields CASSKASGGRSRETQYF.